The following is a T cell receptor (beta chain) sequence with its context. Its antigen is as yet unknown. V trimming: 0 bases; J trimming: 6 bases; junction bases outside the gene matches: 5. The germline V gene has CDR1 SGDLS and CDR2 YYNGEE. The CDR3 runs 16 residues. This sample is part of a study of CD8 T cells in ankylosing spondylitis. Study results and caveats: Matched synovial fluid from ankylosing spondylitis patients was reported to be enriched for disease-linked clones. About 8 highly homologous variants made up a TCR beta motif, and this motif appeared characteristic of ankylosing spondylitis blood. A subset of motif variants has previously been described in the synovial fluid and blood of reactive arthritis. Within peripheral blood, clones linked to disease were CD8+ and relatively rare.

Using quantitative 5'-RACE with molecular barcodes, the authors made TCR beta libraries. MiXCR was run by TCRdb on the 5' RACE reads, yielding one entry per CDR3 protein. The table shows roughly 350,000 distinct CDR3 sequences, with under 8.5% occurring only once. The rearrangement uses TRBV9 and TRBJ2-1; 11 positions match TRBD2. The origin of this receptor is a male donor with ankylosing spondylitis. Source material: blood, either unsorted or a sorted T cell fraction (not recorded which). The CDR3 DNA reads as TGTGCCAGCAGCGTAGCACTAGCGGGAGTCCCCAATGAGCAGTTCTTC. Its protein is CASSVALAGVPNEQFF.